The 13 T cell receptor beta chains below were found in one sample sequenced in a study of low-dose radiotherapy and immunotherapy resistance in tumors. TRAV- and TRBV-specific primers were used for first-strand cDNA, which covered alpha and beta chains. TCRs were amplified for approximately 21 PCR cycles with a constant-region primer and V-primer adapter. TCRdb re-analysed the reads in MiXCR, keeping a single row per CDR3 protein. This repertoire shows under 40,000 distinct CDR3 sequences, 45% to 55% found once; its top ten account for approximately 5.9%. Sample time point: after trial treatment. Treatment specified: LDRT plus nivolumab, ipilimumab, low-dose cyclophosphamide and aspirin (RACIN trial). The sample here was PBMCs, taken after low-dose radiotherapy plus immunotherapy. The receptors were gathered from a male donor with gallbladder cancer.

This clonotype was observed once. The CDR3 protein is CASSQASSGGSNEQFF. The CDR3 nucleotides are TGCGCCAGCAGCCAAGCGAGTAGCGGGGGAAGCAATGAGCAGTTCTTC. The chain uses TRBV4-3 and TRBJ2-1; 9 bases are a match to TRBD2. With V trimmed by 1 base and J by 6 bases, 7 bases remained unmatched. Germline-derived CDR1 and CDR2 are LGHNA and YSLEER. There are 16 residues in the CDR3.

V gene TRBV2 combines with J gene TRBJ2-1; unclear D gene. V was clipped by 3 bases and J by 9 bases, with 9 bases between them. Germline V lookup: CDR1 SNHLY, CDR2 FYNNEI. The CDR3 sequence is 12 residues long. CDR3 amino acids: CASSEGPFEQFF. As DNA, the CDR3 is TGTGCCAGCAGTGAGGGTCCATTTGAGCAGTTCTTC.

This chain connects TRBV1 to TRBJ2-1; the DNA was not used to check the table's D call, TRBD2. TRBV1 is tagged as a pseudogene. This CDR3 spans 16 amino acids. CDR3 nucleotide sequence: TGCACCAGCAGCCAAGTCGAGCGGGGGGGTTACAATGAGCAGTTCTTC. Protein: CTSSQVERGGYNEQFF.

The J gene is TRBJ1-5, the V gene TRBV28, with TRBD1 matching over 8 bases. This CDR3 is 15 amino acids long. CDR1 MDHEN and CDR2 SYDVKM come from the germline V gene. V lost 6 bases, J lost 7 bases, and 11 bases stayed unmatched. CDR3 coding DNA: TGTGCCAGCAGGAACAGCAGGGGGCGCGAGCAGCCCCAGCATTTT. It specifies CASRNSRGREQPQHF.

This clonotype has only one observation. This chain connects TRBV3-1 to TRBJ2-1; 10 positions match TRBD2. The V gene end was trimmed by 7 bases and the J gene end by 5 bases; junction bases not matched to a gene: 2. This CDR3 region has 13 residues. Germline CDR1 reads LGHDT; CDR2 reads YNNKEL (reference sequence). The CDR3 nucleotides read TGTGCCAGCACAGCGGGAGGGGACAATGAGCAGTTCTTC. Translated: CASTAGGDNEQFF.

This clonotype occurred many times. The chain employs TRBV28 and TRBJ2-3; no clear D gene. Germline CDR1 is MDHEN and CDR2 is SYDVKM. Trimming stripped 1 base from V and 5 bases from J, with 4 bases between. The CDR3 contains 12 residues. The CDR3 nucleotides read TGTGCCAGCAGTTTATCGTTAGATACGCAGTATTTT. Its translation is CASSLSLDTQYF.

J is TRBJ1-5 and V is TRBV2; D not certain. The CDR3 loop spans 11 amino acids. Germline V lookup: CDR1 SNHLY, CDR2 FYNNEI. V gave up 4 bases and J gave up 6 bases, with 4 bases separating them. In DNA, the CDR3 is TGTGCCAGCAGTGTGGGTCAGCCCCAGCATTTT. This translates into CASSVGQPQHF.

CDR3 sequence reads: CSARWGLAGIQETQYF. The CDR3 nucleotides read TGCAGTGCTAGGTGGGGACTAGCGGGGATCCAAGAGACCCAGTACTTC. The chain carries TRBV20-1 and TRBJ2-5, with 13 bases identical to TRBD2. This CDR3 has 16 residues. The J segment lost 1 base and the V segment lost 3 bases, leaving 5 bases of the junction unmatched. Germline V gives CDR1 DFQATT, CDR2 SNEGSKA (reference sequence).

This clonotype occurred many times. The chain has TRBV4-2 and TRBJ2-7; 7 positions match TRBD2. The CDR3 totals 16 residues. Trimming cost V 4 bases and J 7 bases; bases outside gene matches: 16. The V gene's germline CDR1 is LGHNA and CDR2 YNFKEQ. CDR3 sequence reads: CASSPGGAGSHWEQYF. CDR3 bases: TGTGCCAGCAGCCCCGGGGGAGCGGGATCCCACTGGGAGCAGTACTTC.

The chain carries TRBV28 and TRBJ1-1; the D is unclear. Trimming pared 2 bases from V and 4 bases from J, leaving 11 bases between. The CDR3 sequence is 14 residues long. Germline V lookup: CDR1 MDHEN, CDR2 SYDVKM. The CDR3 nucleotides are TGTGCCAGCAGTTTACACTACACGGGCACTGAAGCTTTCTTT. Translation: CASSLHYTGTEAFF.

As for this clonotype: A read error likely explains this, since a far larger clone differs by one base. The rearrangement links TRBV1 to TRBJ1-2; the table's D call of TRBD1 was not tested on the DNA. TRBV1 is deemed a pseudogene. The CDR3 extends over 15 amino acids. CDR3 loop: CTSSLARGLYDGYTF. DNA for the CDR3: TGCACCAGCAGCTTGGCCCGGGGGCTCTACGATGGCTACACCTTC.

In this sample, this clonotype turned up once. J is TRBJ1-2 and V is TRBV28, with a possible D match to TRBD1 (6 bases). Germline assignment: CDR1 MDHEN and CDR2 SYDVKM. The CDR3 sequence is 12 residues long. Trimming pared 10 bases from V and 1 base from J, leaving 10 bases between. The CDR3 loop is CAIAQGNYGYTF. CDR3 coding DNA: TGTGCCATCGCACAGGGTAACTATGGCTACACCTTC.

With regard to this clonotype: The likely explanation is a read error, given a far larger clone one base away. CDR3 sequence reads: CASSPKRRVEETQFF. DNA of the CDR3: TGTGCCAGCAGCCCGAAGAGGCGGGTAGAAGAGACCCAGTTCTTC. The genes are TRBV7-9 and TRBJ2-1; D perhaps matches TRBD2 (5 bases). Per the germline V gene, CDR1 is SEHNR and CDR2 is FQNEAQ (reference sequence). V was shortened by 5 bases and J by 13 bases, with 24 bases between the two germline ends. The CDR3 contains 15 residues. Using reference TRBV7-9 and TRBJ2-1 for the parts outside the CDR3, the full variable domain is DTGVSQNPRHKITKRGQNVTFRCDPISEHNRLYWYRQTLGQGPEFLTYFQNEAQLEKSRLLSDRFSAERPKGSFSTLEIQRTEQGDSAMYLCASSPKRRVEETQFFGPGTRLTVL.